This record covers a single T cell receptor (beta chain). The sample originates from a study of blood T cells in healthy people across ages. The germline V and J ends were trimmed by 3 bases and 9 bases, with 8 bases remaining between them. Germline values: CDR1 WSHSY, CDR2 SAAADI. The CDR3 is made up of 11 amino acids. The use of a sample-barcoded 5' primer and a J-beta primer mix characterized a second PCR of roughly 6 to 11 cycles. TCRdb re-called the 5' RACE reads with MiXCR, one entry per CDR3 protein. The table records 1.5 million to 2 million distinct CDR3 sequences, roughly 30% of them present only once. The sample, 9 to 10 milliliters of peripheral blood, was drawn from each donor.

The receptor was isolated from a woman younger than 45 in good health. The material sequenced was blood. V and J are TRBV10-2 and TRBJ2-5; a weak D match, TRBD2 (5 bases). CDR3 protein: CASSETGAQYF. CDR3 DNA sequence: TGCGCCAGCAGTGAAACCGGGGCCCAGTACTTC.